Only a few counts were recorded for the clone carrying this T cell receptor beta chain. V gave up 6 bases and J gave up 4 bases; unmatched junction bases: 4. Germline-derived CDR1 and CDR2 are DFQATT and SNEGSKA (reference sequence). The CDR3 sequence is 12 residues long. The sample comes from a study of CDR3 diversity in severe acne. TCRdb redid the calling of the PCR reads with MiXCR, one entry per CDR3 protein. There are tens of thousands of distinct CDR3 sequences in the sample; under 65% occur only once, and over 11% lies in the top ten. The material sequenced was blood. The V gene is TRBV20-1, the J gene TRBJ2-7, with TRBD2 matching over 9 bases. This sequence originates from a male donor in good health, without acne. Written as DNA, the CDR3 is TGCAGTGCGTATAGCGGGAGTTACGAGCAGTACTTC. The encoded protein is CSAYSGSYEQYF.